This TCR beta chain emerged from a study of cytotoxic CD8 clonotypes in ibrutinib-treated CLL. Clones were sequenced by immunoSEQ multiplex PCR, and TCRdb holds only the in-frame ones, with some missing. Found here are about 160,000 clones, about four fifths of them singletons; the top ten hold roughly 4.6%. V was shortened by 5 bases and J by 5 bases, with 13 bases between the two germline ends. CDR3 length: 15 amino acids. CDR1 and CDR2 from the germline V gene are MNHNS and SASEGT. This TCR was sampled from a human donor with chronic lymphocytic leukemia. The specimen comprised PBMCs, sampled after 24 months of ibrutinib treatment. The chain couples TRBV6-1 to TRBJ1-6; tentative D call: TRBD1 (6 bases). In DNA, the CDR3 is TGTGCCAGCAGTAGGACAGCCCCAGATAATTCACCCCTCCACTTT. This gives the protein CASSRTAPDNSPLHF.